The source of this T cell receptor (beta chain) is a study of PD-L1 blockade in urothelial cancer. Looking at the study overall: Atezolizumab therapy began for patients around 2014, dosed at 1,200 mg intravenously every 3 weeks. A median roughly 140,000 T cells were found in blood samples.

Libraries were prepared by immunoSEQ multiplex PCR; TCRdb keeps only in-frame clonotypes and omits some of them. The data show 100,000 to 150,000 clones, about 82% seen once. Noted time point: peripheral blood 6 weeks after treatment start. Pretreatment and on-treatment samples were taken, numbering 1 to 8 per patient. Germline V gene sequence: CDR1 SGHDT, CDR2 YYEEEE. V was pared by 2 bases and J by 4 bases, with 10 bases between. The CDR3 covers 15 residues. V and J are TRBV5-6 and TRBJ2-6, with D tentatively TRBD1 (6 bases). This TCR derives from a man aged 50 or older with urothelial cancer. The sequenced sample was PBMCs, obtained around atezolizumab (anti-PD-L1) treatment. The CDR3 bases are TGTGCCAGCAGCTTAACAGGGACCGGGGCCAACGTCCTGACTTTC. It translates to CASSLTGTGANVLTF.